This T cell receptor (beta chain) was sequenced during a study of CD8 T cells in Susac syndrome. Trimming removed 6 bases from V and 1 base from J; junction bases left unmatched: 2. Germline values: CDR1 MNHNY, CDR2 SVGAGI (reference sequence). The CDR3 spans 13 residues. RNA in amounts of roughly 0.5 to 1 ug was reverse transcribed with random hexamers. TCRdb redid the calling of the immunoSEQ multiplex PCR reads with MiXCR, one entry per CDR3 protein. The data contain more than 200,000 distinct CDR3 sequences, just over 90% of them singletons. The sequenced sample was CD4+ T cells from PBMCs. The chain couples TRBV6-6 to TRBJ1-1, with 7 bases identical to TRBD1. The receptor comes from a human donor with multiple sclerosis. CDR3 sequence: CASSNRGNTEAFF. The DNA for the CDR3 is TGTGCCAGCAGCAACAGGGGGAACACTGAAGCTTTCTTT.